This section outlines one TCR beta chain sequence together with its context. This specimen comes from a study of cytomegalovirus exposure and HLA in healthy donors. The V segment lost 4 bases and the J segment 0 bases; nucleotides outside the gene matches: 8. The CDR3 covers 17 residues. Germline V gene sequence: CDR1 SGHDT, CDR2 YYEEEE. The PCR made use of 60 Vbeta and 13 Jbeta primers. Some clones are missing from TCRdb's copy, which holds only in-frame ones; the method was immunoSEQ multiplex PCR. In the table there are about 150,000 clones, about 80% of which are singletons. The chain couples TRBV5-6 to TRBJ2-7, with 12 positions matching TRBD2. Sample: PBMCs. This receptor was obtained from a woman aged 40 to 55 in good health and CMV-seronegative. The CDR3, as DNA: TGTGCCAGCAGCAAAAGGACTAGCGGGAAAGTCTCCTACGAGCAGTACTTC. This encodes CASSKRTSGKVSYEQYF.